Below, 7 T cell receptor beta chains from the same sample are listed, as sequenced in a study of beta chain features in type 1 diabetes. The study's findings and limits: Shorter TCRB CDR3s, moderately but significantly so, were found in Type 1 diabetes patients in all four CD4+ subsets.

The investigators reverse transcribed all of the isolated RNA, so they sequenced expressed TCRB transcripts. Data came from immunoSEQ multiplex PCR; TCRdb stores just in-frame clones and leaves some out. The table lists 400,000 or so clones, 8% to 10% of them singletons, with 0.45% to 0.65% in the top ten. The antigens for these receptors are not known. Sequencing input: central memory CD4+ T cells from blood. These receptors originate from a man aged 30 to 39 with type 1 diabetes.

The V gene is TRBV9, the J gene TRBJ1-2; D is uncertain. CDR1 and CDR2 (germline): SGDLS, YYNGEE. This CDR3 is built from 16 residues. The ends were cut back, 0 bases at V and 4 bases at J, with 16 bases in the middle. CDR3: CASSVGPGVTAYGYTF. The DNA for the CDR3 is TGTGCCAGCAGCGTAGGCCCGGGCGTGACGGCCTATGGCTACACCTTC.

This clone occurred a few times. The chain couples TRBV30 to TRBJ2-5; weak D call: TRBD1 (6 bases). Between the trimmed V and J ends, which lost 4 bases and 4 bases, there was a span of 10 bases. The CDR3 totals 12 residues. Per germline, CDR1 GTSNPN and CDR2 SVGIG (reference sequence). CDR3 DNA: TGTGCCTGGACACGACAGGTAGAGACCCAGTACTTC. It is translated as CAWTRQVETQYF.

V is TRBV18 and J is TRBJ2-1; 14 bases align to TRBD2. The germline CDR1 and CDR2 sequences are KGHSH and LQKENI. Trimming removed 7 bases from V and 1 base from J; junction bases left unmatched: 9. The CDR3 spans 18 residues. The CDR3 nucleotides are TGTGCCAGCTTCTCTGGGACTAGCGGGAGAGGATCCTACAATGAGCAGTTCTTC. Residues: CASFSGTSGRGSYNEQFF.

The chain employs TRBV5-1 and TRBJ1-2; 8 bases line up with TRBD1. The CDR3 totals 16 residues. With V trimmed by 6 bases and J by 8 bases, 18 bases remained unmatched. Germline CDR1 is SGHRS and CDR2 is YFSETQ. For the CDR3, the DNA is TGCGCCAGCACTCCCGGGACAGGCGCCGTATGGTTGGGCTACACCTTC. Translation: CASTPGTGAVWLGYTF.

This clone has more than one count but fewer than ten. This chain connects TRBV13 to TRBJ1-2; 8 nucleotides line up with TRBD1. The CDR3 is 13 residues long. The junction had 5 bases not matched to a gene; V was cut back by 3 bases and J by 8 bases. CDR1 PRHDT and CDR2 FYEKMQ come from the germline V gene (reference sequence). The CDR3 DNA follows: TGTGCCAGCAGCTTGGACAGGGCGTCAGGCTACACCTTC. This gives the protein CASSLDRASGYTF.

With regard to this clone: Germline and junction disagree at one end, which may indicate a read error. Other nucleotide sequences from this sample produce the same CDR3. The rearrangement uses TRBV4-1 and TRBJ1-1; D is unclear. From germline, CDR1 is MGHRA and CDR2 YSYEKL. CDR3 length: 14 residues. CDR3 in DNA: TGTGCCAGCAGCCAAGAGTGGAAGAACACTGAAGCTTTCTTT. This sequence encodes CASSQEWKNTEAFF.

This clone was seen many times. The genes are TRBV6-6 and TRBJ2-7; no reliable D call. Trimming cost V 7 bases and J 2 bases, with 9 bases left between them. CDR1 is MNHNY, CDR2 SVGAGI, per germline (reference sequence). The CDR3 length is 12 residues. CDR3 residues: CASKVGTYEQYF. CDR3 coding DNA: TGTGCCAGCAAGGTTGGGACCTACGAGCAGTACTTC.